A selection of T cell receptor beta chains follows, all from one sample in a study of neoadjuvant anti-PD-1 for oral cavity cancer. Produced via immunoSEQ multiplex PCR; TCRdb's table is partial and in-frame only. The data contain 14,000 or so clones, roughly 74% of them singletons. This specimen was PBMCs, taken after nivolumab (anti-PD-1) treatment. These receptors all come from a person between 35 and 79 years old with oral cavity squamous cell carcinoma. Both conserved end residues are part of each CDR3. D genes are given only for firm matches. The size field is filled for only some rows; it gives once, few, many or a size class.

size	D	V	J	DNA	CDR3
NA	NA	TRBV6-4	TRBJ1-2	TGTGCCAGCAGTGACCCCAGGGGACTGAGCTACACCTTC	CASSDPRGLSYTF
NA	NA	TRBV30	TRBJ2-7	TGTGCCTGGAGTTTGGGGGTAGGCGAGCAGTACTTC	CAWSLGVGEQYF
NA	NA	TRBV7-2	TRBJ1-1	TGTGCCAGCAGCTCCACAGAGCACACTGAAGCTTTCTTT	CASSSTEHTEAFF
NA	TRBD1	TRBV5-5	TRBJ2-2	TGTGCCAGCAGCTTTGACCAGGGGGCCGGGGAGCTGTTTTTT	CASSFDQGAGELFF
once	NA	TRBV19	TRBJ1-1	TGTGCCAGTACAGACCTCGGGACTGAAGCTTTCTTT	CASTDLGTEAFF
once	TRBD2	TRBV6-1	TRBJ2-1	TGTGCCAGCAGGGTAGCGGGCCCGAGCTACAATGAGCAGTTCTTC	CASRVAGPSYNEQFF
once	NA	TRBV10-3	TRBJ2-7	TGTGCCATCAGCCTGACAGAGCCTTACGAGCAGTACTTC	CAISLTEPYEQYF
NA	TRBD1	TRBV29-1	TRBJ1-1	TGCAGCGTTGAAGGGGACAGGGCAATGAACACTGAAGCTTTCTTT	CSVEGDRAMNTEAFF
NA	NA	TRBV29-1	TRBJ2-5	TGCAGCGTTGTCAACCGTGCGGAGACCCAGTACTTC	CSVVNRAETQYF
NA	TRBD2	TRBV27	TRBJ2-2	TGTGCCAGCAGTGCTCCGGGACTAGCGGGAGAGGGCGGGGAGCTGTTTTTT	CASSAPGLAGEGGELFF
NA	NA	TRBV5-1	TRBJ1-3	TGCGCCAGCAGCTTGGTGCTAGGAGCGGGAAACACCATATATTTT	CASSLVLGAGNTIYF
NA	TRBD1	TRBV5-6	TRBJ1-4	TGTGCCAGCAGTAACACAGGGGTTGAAAAACTGTTTTTT	CASSNTGVEKLFF
NA	NA	TRBV11-2	TRBJ2-1	TGTGCCAGCAGCCCCCGACAGAGCTCCTACAATGAGCAGTTCTTC	CASSPRQSSYNEQFF
NA	NA	TRBV27	TRBJ1-5	TGTGCCAGCAGTTTCGCGGGAAGGGGCAATCAGCCCCAGCATTTT	CASSFAGRGNQPQHF
NA	NA	TRBV7-9	TRBJ2-7	TGTGCCAGCAGCAGGGACAACTCCTACGAGCAGTACTTC	CASSRDNSYEQYF
once	NA	TRBV10-2	TRBJ2-3	TGCGCCAGCAGTGGGCGATTAGCAGATACGCAGTATTTT	CASSGRLADTQYF
NA	TRBD2	TRBV6-5	TRBJ2-5	TGTGCCAGCAGTTCGGGACTAGCGGGAGAAGAGACCCAGTACTTC	CASSSGLAGEETQYF
NA	NA	TRBV9	TRBJ1-1	TGTGCCAGCAGCTCGAGGAGTTGGAACACTGAAGCTTTCTTT	CASSSRSWNTEAFF
few	TRBD1	TRBV28	TRBJ1-2	TGTGCCACCCTCGGGCAGGGGGCAAACTATGGCTACACCTTC	CATLGQGANYGYTF
few	NA	TRBV19	TRBJ1-2	TGTGCCAGTAGTATTGGGCATAACTATGGCTACACCTTC	CASSIGHNYGYTF
NA	NA	TRBV7-8	TRBJ2-1	TGTGCCAGCAGCTTCGTCCGGACAGGGAGGGCCTACAATGAGCAGTTCTTC	CASSFVRTGRAYNEQFF
NA	TRBD2	TRBV7-2	TRBJ2-2	TGTGCCAGCAGTTCCGGGACTAGCGGGAGAGGGAACACCGGGGAGCTGTTTTTT	CASSSGTSGRGNTGELFF
once	NA	TRBV28	TRBJ2-3	TGTGCCAGCAAGCCGAGACGGGGAAGGGATACGCAGTATTTT	CASKPRRGRDTQYF
NA	NA	TRBV9	TRBJ1-1	TGTGCCAGCAGCGTCGGTCCGGGAGTCACTGAAGCTTTCTTT	CASSVGPGVTEAFF
NA	TRBD1	TRBV29-1	TRBJ1-2	TGCAGCGTTGGTGGGACAGGGACCGGAGCCTATGGCTACACCTTC	CSVGGTGTGAYGYTF
NA	NA	TRBV7-9	TRBJ2-7	TGTGCCAGCAGCTTAACGGCAGTCGAGCAGTACTTC	CASSLTAVEQYF
once	TRBD1	TRBV29-1	TRBJ2-7	TGCAGCGTACGGACAGGCGGCGAGCAGTACTTC	CSVRTGGEQYF
NA	NA	TRBV4-1	TRBJ2-7	TGCGCCAGCAGGGGTTCGACCTACGAGCAGTACTTC	CASRGSTYEQYF
NA	TRBD1	TRBV10-3	TRBJ1-1	TGTGCCATCAGCCGACAGGGGGCTGTGAACACTGAAGCTTTCTTT	CAISRQGAVNTEAFF
NA	NA	TRBV6-5	TRBJ1-5	TGTGCCAGCAGTTCCGTATATATGCCCCAGCATTTT	CASSSVYMPQHF
few	TRBD1	TRBV30	TRBJ1-5	TGTGCCTGGACCGGACAGGGGGTGAACAATCAGCCCCAGCATTTT	CAWTGQGVNNQPQHF
NA	NA	TRBV4-1	TRBJ1-1	TGCGCCAGCAGCCAAGGTATGAACACTGAAGCTTTCTTT	CASSQGMNTEAFF
NA	NA	TRBV6-1	TRBJ1-1	TGTGCCAGCAGTGAAGCGCGGGCCTACACTGAAGCTTTCTTT	CASSEARAYTEAFF
few	NA	TRBV19	TRBJ1-5	TGTGCCAGTAGCTCGATTGCGGGCCTCAATCAGCCCCAGCATTTT	CASSSIAGLNQPQHF
few	NA	TRBV28	TRBJ2-1	TGTGCCAGCAGTAGGGCAGATTATTACAATGAGCAGTTCTTC	CASSRADYYNEQFF
NA	TRBD2	TRBV19	TRBJ2-1	TGTGCCAGTAGTATCTCGAGCGGGAGTCGGTTCTTC	CASSISSGSRFF
NA	NA	TRBV27	TRBJ2-3	TGTGCCAGCAACTCCCTACCCCTTACCAAGAATACTACGCAGTATTTT	CASNSLPLTKNTTQYF
NA	NA	TRBV7-9	TRBJ2-1	TGTGCCAGCAGCTCCACTAGCTACAATGAGCAGTTCTTC	CASSSTSYNEQFF
few	NA	TRBV7-3	TRBJ2-2	TGTGCCAGCAGCCCAATGAACACCGGGGAGCTGTTTTTT	CASSPMNTGELFF
NA	TRBD2	TRBV27	TRBJ2-1	TGTGCCAGCAGTGGACTAGCGGGAGGAAATGAGCAGTTCTTC	CASSGLAGGNEQFF
NA	NA	TRBV10-2	TRBJ2-7	TGCGCCAGCAGCAACAGGGTCGACGAGCAGTACTTC	CASSNRVDEQYF
NA	TRBD1	TRBV11-2	TRBJ1-1	TGTGCCAGCAGCTTACAGGGGGCTGAAGCTTTCTTT	CASSLQGAEAFF
NA	NA	TRBV18	TRBJ2-3	TGTGCCAGCTCACCAATCTCCGGGACATGGTCAGGTAATACGCAGTATTTT	CASSPISGTWSGNTQYF
NA	NA	TRBV5-5	TRBJ1-4	TGTGCCAGCAGCTTCGGCGCGGCGAATAATGAAAAACTGTTTTTT	CASSFGAANNEKLFF
NA	NA	TRBV7-9	TRBJ2-7	TGTGCCAGCAGCTTAACCGCAGGGGGACTCTCCTACGAGCAGTACTTC	CASSLTAGGLSYEQYF
NA	NA	TRBV19	TRBJ2-7	TGTGCCAGTAGTAAGGCAGTGTCCTACGAGCAGTACTTC	CASSKAVSYEQYF
once	NA	TRBV19	TRBJ1-2	TGTGCCAGTAGTATTAGTTACCGTAACTATGGCTACACCTTC	CASSISYRNYGYTF
once	NA	TRBV6-6	TRBJ2-3	TGTGCCAGCAGTCGGTCGACAGACCCTAGCACAGATACGCAGTATTTT	CASSRSTDPSTDTQYF
once	NA	TRBV29-1	TRBJ1-1	TGCAGCTTGATTATCCCGTCTGTGGGCACTGAAGCTTTCTTT	CSLIIPSVGTEAFF
NA	NA	TRBV7-9	TRBJ1-1	TGTGCCAGCAGCTTAGATGGTTCAGTCACTGAAGCTTTCTTT	CASSLDGSVTEAFF
NA	NA	TRBV5-1	TRBJ2-3	TGCGCCAGCAGCTTGCAGGGGATTAGCACAGATACGCAGTATTTT	CASSLQGISTDTQYF
NA	TRBD2	TRBV11-1	TRBJ2-3	TGTGCCAGCAGCTCGGGACTAGCGGGAGGAACAGATACGCAGTATTTT	CASSSGLAGGTDTQYF
NA	NA	TRBV11-2	TRBJ2-7	TGTGCCAGCAGCTTAGGTGGTGCCACCTACGAGCAGTACTTC	CASSLGGATYEQYF
NA	TRBD2	TRBV5-1	TRBJ2-3	TGCGCCAGCAGCGCCTGGACTAGCGGGAGTGGGAAAGATACGCAGTATTTT	CASSAWTSGSGKDTQYF
NA	NA	TRBV6-6	TRBJ1-1	TGTGCCAGCAGTGACAACCCAGATGAAGCTTTCTTT	CASSDNPDEAFF
NA	NA	TRBV9	TRBJ1-5	TGTGCCAGCAGCGTAGGGGGGGTCTCCCAGCCCCAGCATTTT	CASSVGGVSQPQHF